These 17 T cell receptor beta chains came from one sample sequenced in a study of cytomegalovirus exposure and HLA in healthy donors. Sequenced by immunoSEQ multiplex PCR; TCRdb stores in-frame clones only, minus some. The data hold roughly 300,000 clones, with approximately 90% observed a single time. Sequencing used PBMCs. These receptors were collected from a woman under 30 in good health and CMV-seronegative.

The chain carries TRBV7-3 and TRBJ2-7; no clear D. Trimming shortened V by 0 bases and J by 3 bases, and 9 bases separated the two germline ends. The CDR3 contains 14 residues. The germline V gene encodes CDR1 SGHTA and CDR2 FQGTGA. The CDR3, as DNA: TGTGCCAGCAGCTTAACGGGCGCCCACTACGAGCAGTACTTC. The encoded protein is CASSLTGAHYEQYF.

The chain couples TRBV6-5 to TRBJ2-3, with TRBD1 matching 7 bases. The CDR3 is 14 amino acids. CDR1 and CDR2 (germline): MNHEY, SVGAGI. V lost 6 bases, J lost 2 bases, and 5 bases stayed unmatched. CDR3 nucleotide sequence: TGTGCCAGCAGACGAGGACAGGCCACAGATACGCAGTATTTT. Translation: CASRRGQATDTQYF.

DNA of the CDR3: TGTGCCAGCAGCTTGTCAGGGCTCGTAGGGATGAACACTGAAGCTTTCTTT. Translated, it gives CASSLSGLVGMNTEAFF. V is TRBV5-4 and J is TRBJ1-1; the D gene is possibly TRBD1 (5 bases). Deletions cut 1 base from V and 0 bases from J, with 16 bases between. This CDR3 is 17 amino acids long. The germline CDR1 and CDR2 sequences are SGHNT and YYREEE (reference sequence).

V and J are TRBV19 and TRBJ1-5; TRBD1 agrees at 10 bases. Germline CDR1 and CDR2: LNHDA and SQIVND (reference sequence). The ends lost 6 bases at V and 6 bases at J; junction bases unmatched: 8. CDR3 length: 15 amino acids. CDR3 coding DNA: TGTGCCAGTAGCCTCATAAGGGACAGGGGTCAGCCCCAGCATTTT. Protein product: CASSLIRDRGQPQHF.

This chain joins TRBV5-1 and TRBJ2-1, with TRBD2 identical over 9 bases. The CDR3 runs to 16 residues. J was trimmed by 6 bases and V by 1 base; bases with no gene match: 8. CDR1 is SGHRS, CDR2 YFSETQ, per germline. The CDR3 DNA sequence: TGCGCCAGCAGCTTGAGAGGGCGGGAGGGCCGCAATGAGCAGTTCTTC. This gives the protein CASSLRGREGRNEQFF.

This clone was recorded once. The rearrangement links TRBV29-1 to TRBJ1-5, with TRBD1 matching over 7 bases. The V segment lost 6 bases and the J segment 1 base; nucleotides outside the gene matches: 9. The CDR3 runs 15 residues. The germline V gene has CDR1 SQVTM and CDR2 ANQGSEA. The chain's CDR3 is CSVRTGGRSNQPQHF. The DNA of the CDR3 is TGCAGCGTAAGGACAGGCGGAAGGAGCAATCAGCCCCAGCATTTT.

The chain combines TRBV9 with TRBJ2-2, with D perhaps matching TRBD1 (6 bases). The V gene lost 5 bases and the J gene lost 4 bases, with 15 bases spanning the gap. Germline V gene data show CDR1 as SGDLS and CDR2 as YYNGEE. The CDR3 has 15 residues. This CDR3 reads CASSVIVGGTGELFF. The CDR3 nucleotides read TGTGCCAGCAGTGTTATAGTAGGGGGCACCGGGGAGCTGTTTTTT. The full variable domain, with the rest looked up from reference TRBV9 and TRBJ2-2, is DSGVTQTPKHLITATGQRVTLRCSPRSGDLSVYWYQQSLDQGLQFLIQYYNGEERAKGNILERFSAQQFPDLHSELNLSSLELGDSALYFCASSVIVGGTGELFFGEGSRLTVL.

This rearrangement joins TRBV11-2 to TRBJ1-1; no definite D call. The ends were cut back, 10 bases at V and 6 bases at J, with 18 bases in the middle. This CDR3 has 13 residues. From germline, CDR1 is SGHAT and CDR2 FQNNGV. The CDR3 DNA follows: TGTGCCACCGGATTCAGACGGGAGTCTGAAGCTTTCTTT. Translation gives CATGFRRESEAFF.

This clone was seen only once. The J gene is TRBJ2-4, the V gene TRBV11-3; TRBD1 aligns across 8 bases. The germline gives CDR1 SGHNT, CDR2 YENEEA. This CDR3 comprises 13 residues. Losses at the gene ends were 6 bases for V and 5 bases for J; bases not matched to a gene: 3. The CDR3 loop reads CASSTDRENIQYF. CDR3 DNA: TGTGCCAGCAGTACGGACAGGGAAAACATTCAGTACTTC.

The rearrangement joins TRBV4-1 to TRBJ1-3; D may be TRBD1 (6 bases). This CDR3 region has 14 residues. With 1 base removed from V and 7 bases from J, the gap between germline ends came to 11 bases. CDR1 is MGHRA, CDR2 YSYEKL, per germline. The CDR3 reads CASSQVQGPNTIYF. The CDR3 coding sequence is TGCGCCAGCAGCCAAGTGCAGGGGCCGAACACCATATATTTT.

This CDR3 is CAWTLAGGPDEQYF. DNA of the CDR3: TGTGCCTGGACGCTAGCGGGAGGGCCAGACGAGCAGTACTTC. The rearrangement uses TRBV30 and TRBJ2-7, with 12 positions matching TRBD2. V trimming: 4 bases; J trimming: 5 bases; junction bases outside the gene matches: 6. The CDR3 length is 14 residues. Germline CDR1 GTSNPN, CDR2 SVGIG (reference sequence).

The gene calls are TRBV10-3 and TRBJ1-2, with TRBD1 identical over 9 bases. The CDR3 runs to 15 residues. Germline V gives CDR1 ENHRY, CDR2 SYGVKD. Unmatched junction bases numbered 9, after V lost 6 bases and J lost 4 bases. CDR3 in DNA: TGTGCCATCAGCGTCCCGGGACAGGGAATCTATGGCTACACCTTC. It is translated as CAISVPGQGIYGYTF.

This chain links TRBV9 with TRBJ1-3; D may be TRBD1 (5 bases). This CDR3 region has 14 residues. Trimming removed 0 bases at V and 3 bases at J, with 7 bases between. Germline V gene sequence: CDR1 SGDLS, CDR2 YYNGEE. The CDR3 region has the DNA TGTGCCAGCAGCGTAGGTCAGGGTGGAAACACCATATATTTT. Its translation is CASSVGQGGNTIYF.

This chain uses TRBV4-1 with TRBJ1-1; D unclear. The CDR3 spans 12 residues. Germline CDR1 and CDR2: MGHRA and YSYEKL. Trimming cost V 0 bases and J 5 bases, with 4 bases left between them. The CDR3 DNA reads as TGCGCCAGCAGCCAAGATCGGACTGAAGCTTTCTTT. This sequence encodes CASSQDRTEAFF.

On this clone: The same CDR3 arises from other DNA sequences in this sample as well. V is TRBV5-1 and J is TRBJ2-3, with D hard to call. The CDR3 has 15 amino acids. Germline CDR1 reads SGHRS; CDR2 reads YFSETQ. Deletions cut 0 bases from V and 1 base from J, with 9 bases between. The CDR3 here is CASSLVGGGTDTQYF. CDR3 nucleotide sequence: TGCGCCAGCAGCTTGGTCGGTGGTGGCACAGATACGCAGTATTTT.

The V and J genes are TRBV9 and TRBJ2-1; 7 nucleotides match TRBD1. The CDR3 totals 15 residues. Germline V gene sequence: CDR1 SGDLS, CDR2 YYNGEE. J was trimmed by 13 bases and V by 3 bases; bases with no gene match: 16. The CDR3 sequence: CASSGGQVVNSVQFF. CDR3 nucleotide sequence: TGTGCCAGCAGCGGCGGACAGGTCGTGAACTCGGTTCAGTTCTTC.

The chain uses TRBV5-1 and TRBJ2-4, with D maybe TRBD1 (5 bases). V lost 4 bases and J 1 base, leaving 12 bases between the germline ends. Germline V CDR1 and CDR2: SGHRS, YFSETQ. This CDR3 spans 15 amino acids. CDR3 in DNA: TGCGCCAGCAGCCCTGGCAGGGTGGCCAAAAACATTCAGTACTTC. Protein product: CASSPGRVAKNIQYF.